The subject of this entry is one T cell receptor beta chain. What it binds is unknown. The data derive from a study of cytomegalovirus exposure and HLA in healthy donors. Whole-study findings and limits: Presence/absence analyses assumed roughly uniform sequencing depth across donors, which may not hold.

V was clipped by 7 bases and J by 2 bases, with 21 bases between them. CDR1 and CDR2 (germline): LNHDA, SQIVND (reference sequence). This CDR3 comprises 17 residues. The PCR contained 60 Vbeta and 13 Jbeta primers. Repertoires were generated with immunoSEQ multiplex PCR, while TCRdb's copy carries only in-frame clones and drops some. This sample carries over 100,000 clones, roughly 75% of them seen once, and the ten largest clones take roughly 5.5%. V and J are TRBV19 and TRBJ1-5; no clear D. Sequencing was carried out using PBMCs. The sequence derives from a man aged 25 to 40 in good health and CMV-seronegative. The CDR3 DNA is TGTGCCAGTACGTCCGGAGTTTGGGTTTATGGCAATCAGCCCCAGCATTTT. Translated: CASTSGVWVYGNQPQHF.